One and the same sample provided the 17 T cell receptor beta chains below, sequenced in a study of shared clonotypes between healthy human individuals. Sequencing used immunoSEQ multiplex PCR; TCRdb keeps in-frame clones, though not all of them. The table records some 2 million clones, 85% to 95% of them present only once. The sequencing input was naive CD4+ T cells sorted from blood. Subset given: CD45RA+ positively selected. Receptors originate from a man younger than 30 in good health.

The chain combines TRBV10-3 with TRBJ1-2; the match to TRBD1 covers 7 bases. Germline V CDR1 and CDR2: ENHRY, SYGVKD. The junction had 11 bases not matched to a gene; V was cut back by 3 bases and J by 4 bases. The CDR3 has 16 residues. CDR3 DNA: TGTGCCATCAGTGATCTCTCGACAGGGCTGGTCTATGGCTACACCTTC. It codes for CAISDLSTGLVYGYTF.

The chain is built from TRBV5-1 and TRBJ2-2; no clear D. The germline V and J ends were trimmed by 4 bases and 0 bases, with 7 bases remaining between them. The germline CDR1 and CDR2 sequences are SGHRS and YFSETQ. CDR3 length equals 14 residues. CDR3 in amino acids: CASSINTNTGELFF. CDR3 bases: TGCGCCAGCAGCATAAACACGAACACCGGGGAGCTGTTTTTT.

This clone was seen a single time. This rearrangement joins TRBV30 to TRBJ1-2; 7 nucleotides line up with TRBD1. J was trimmed by 5 bases and V by 6 bases; bases with no gene match: 9. In germline, CDR1 is GTSNPN, CDR2 SVGIG (reference sequence). The CDR3 loop spans 13 amino acids. The CDR3 coding sequence is TGTGCCTGCAGGACAGGTGGGGAGTATGGCTACACCTTC. Translating gives CACRTGGEYGYTF.

This chain links TRBV6-4 with TRBJ2-1; 10 bases agree with TRBD2. The CDR3 runs to 15 residues. Per germline, CDR1 MRHNA and CDR2 SNTAGT. J gave up 5 bases and V 11 bases, and 12 bases lay outside the gene matches. The CDR3: CASPLAGGPNNEQFF. DNA of the CDR3: TGTGCCTCACCTTTAGCGGGGGGCCCTAACAATGAGCAGTTCTTC.

The CDR3 spells CASTRTARNEQFF. In DNA, the CDR3 is TGTGCCAGCACCCGGACAGCTCGCAATGAGCAGTTCTTC. The V and J genes are TRBV5-4 and TRBJ2-1, with D possibly TRBD1 on 6 matching bases. The CDR3 sequence is 13 residues long. Germline V gene lookup returns CDR1 SGHNT and CDR2 YYREEE (reference sequence). Trimming shortened V by 6 bases and J by 6 bases, and 13 bases separated the two germline ends. Together with reference TRBV5-4 and TRBJ2-1, the CDR3 gives the full variable domain: ETGVTQSPTHLIKTRGQQVTLRCSSQSGHNTVSWYQQALGQGPQFIFQYYREEENGRGNFPPRFSGLQFPNYSSELNVNALELDDSALYLCASTRTARNEQFFGPGTRLTVL.

V gene TRBV7-8 combines with J gene TRBJ2-7, with D possibly matching TRBD2 (5 bases). The CDR3 length is 14 residues. Germline loops: CDR1 SGHVS, CDR2 FQNEAQ. V lost 4 bases, J lost 0 bases, and 10 bases lay in between. The CDR3 loop reads CASSWSGYSYEQYF. The CDR3 bases are TGTGCCAGCAGCTGGAGCGGCTACTCCTACGAGCAGTACTTC. Using reference TRBV7-8 and TRBJ2-7 for the parts outside the CDR3, the full variable domain is GAGVSQSPRYKVAKRGQDVALRCDPISGHVSLFWYQQALGQGPEFLTYFQNEAQLDKSGLPSDRFFAERPEGSVSTLKIQRTQQEDSAVYLCASSWSGYSYEQYFGPGTRLTVT.

The chain has TRBV11-1 and TRBJ2-1; 8 bases fit TRBD2. This CDR3 contains 14 residues. CDR1 and CDR2 (germline): SGHAT, FQDESV (reference sequence). After removal of 5 bases from V and 0 bases from J, the junction contained 0 bases not matched to a gene. The CDR3 DNA is TGTGCCAGCAGCCGGGGGGGCTCCTACAATGAGCAGTTCTTC. This encodes CASSRGGSYNEQFF.

The chain has TRBV10-3 and TRBJ2-2; 9 bases match TRBD2. Germline V gene data show CDR1 as ENHRY and CDR2 as SYGVKD. The ends lost 5 bases at V and 2 bases at J; junction bases unmatched: 6. The CDR3 loop spans 16 amino acids. CDR3 DNA: TGTGCCATCAGTTATCGACTAGCGGAAAACACCGGGGAGCTGTTTTTT. Translated, it gives CAISYRLAENTGELFF.

The chain joins TRBV19 to TRBJ2-7, with D possibly being TRBD1 or TRBD2 (5 bases each). In germline, CDR1 is LNHDA, CDR2 SQIVND (reference sequence). The CDR3 loop spans 15 amino acids. V was pared by 0 bases and J by 3 bases, with 12 bases between. The DNA for the CDR3 is TGTGCCAGTAGTATAGATACGGGGACCAACTACGAGCAGTACTTC. Its protein product is CASSIDTGTNYEQYF.

This clone was detected once. The sample holds other DNA sequences that translate to the same CDR3. The chain combines TRBV18 with TRBJ1-1; no firm D call. Deletions cut 3 bases from V and 4 bases from J, with 9 bases between. The CDR3 runs to 13 residues. The germline V gene has CDR1 KGHSH and CDR2 LQKENI. CDR3 in amino acids: CASSPDGSTEAFF. CDR3 nucleotide sequence: TGTGCCAGCTCACCGGATGGTAGCACTGAAGCTTTCTTT.

The sample holds one count of this clone. The rearrangement uses TRBV6-5 and TRBJ2-5, with D tentatively TRBD1 (5 bases). The CDR3 spans 16 residues. Germline CDR1 reads MNHEY; CDR2 reads SVGAGI. Trimming removed 2 bases from V and 1 base from J, with 14 bases in between. CDR3 in DNA: TGTGCCAGCAGTTACCCCCCCCAGGGTACCCAAGAGACCCAGTACTTC. Translated: CASSYPPQGTQETQYF.

Here the CDR3 DNA reads TGTGTGGTACGCGACGTCATGGGCAAATTGAACACTGAAGCTTTCTTT. It specifies CVVRDVMGKLNTEAFF. The V and J genes are TRBV27 and TRBJ1-1; D gene ambiguous. From germline, CDR1 is MNHEY and CDR2 SMNVEV (reference sequence). The CDR3 consists of 16 residues.

The chain recombines TRBV6-6 with TRBJ1-4; D is perhaps TRBD1 (5 bases). V gave up 3 bases and J gave up 4 bases, with 9 bases separating them. The CDR3 has 14 amino acids. Germline CDR1 MNHNY, CDR2 SVGAGI (reference sequence). In nucleotides, the CDR3 is TGTGCCAGCAGTTATAGACAGAATAATGAAAAACTGTTTTTT. Translated, it gives CASSYRQNNEKLFF.

This chain joins TRBV11-2 and TRBJ1-1; 7 nucleotides line up with TRBD1. V dropped 4 bases and J dropped 1; count of bases not matched to a gene: 3. This CDR3 contains 14 residues. CDR1 is SGHAT and CDR2 is FQNNGV in the germline V gene. For the CDR3, the DNA is TGTGCCAGCAGCTGGGGGACAGCGAACACTGAAGCTTTCTTT. Protein: CASSWGTANTEAFF.

This chain uses TRBV11-2 with TRBJ1-2; 8 bases fit TRBD1. The CDR3 covers 13 residues. Germline-derived CDR1 and CDR2 are SGHAT and FQNNGV. The V gene end was trimmed by 4 bases and the J gene end by 2 bases; junction bases not matched to a gene: 0. The CDR3 coding sequence is TGTGCCAGCAGCTGGGACAGGAACTATGGCTACACCTTC. Amino acid sequence: CASSWDRNYGYTF.

The chain recombines TRBV2 with TRBJ1-2; 8 bases are a match to TRBD1. Germline V gene lookup returns CDR1 SNHLY and CDR2 FYNNEI. V trimming: 6 bases; J trimming: 8 bases; junction bases outside the gene matches: 11. This CDR3 contains 14 residues. The DNA for the CDR3 is TGTGCCAGCAGACCCGGACAGGGATTGAGGGGCTACACCTTC. Residues: CASRPGQGLRGYTF.

The chain couples TRBV7-9 to TRBJ2-3; D is perhaps TRBD1 or TRBD2 (5 bases each). Germline-derived CDR1 and CDR2 are SEHNR and FQNEAQ (reference sequence). The CDR3 loop spans 15 amino acids. Between the trimmed V and J ends, which lost 5 bases and 6 bases, there was a span of 18 bases. The CDR3 sequence: CASSPGTTQVDTQYF. The CDR3, as DNA: TGTGCCAGCAGCCCCGGGACCACGCAAGTGGATACGCAGTATTTT.